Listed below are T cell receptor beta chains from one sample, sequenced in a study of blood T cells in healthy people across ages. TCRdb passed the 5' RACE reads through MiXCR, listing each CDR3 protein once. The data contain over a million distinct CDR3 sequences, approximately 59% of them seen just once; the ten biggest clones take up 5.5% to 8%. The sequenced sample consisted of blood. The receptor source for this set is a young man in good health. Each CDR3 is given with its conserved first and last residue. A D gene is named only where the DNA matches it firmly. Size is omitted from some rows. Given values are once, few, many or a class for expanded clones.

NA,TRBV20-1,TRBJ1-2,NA,CSAAPSQTNYGYTF,TGCAGTGCAGCCCCTAGTCAGACTAACTATGGCTACACCTTC
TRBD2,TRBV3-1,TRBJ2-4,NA,CASSHGTSDDIQYF,TGTGCCAGCAGCCACGGGACTAGTGATGACATTCAGTACTTC
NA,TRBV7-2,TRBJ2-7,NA,CASSLVPAGTPYEQYF,TGTGCCAGCAGCTTAGTCCCGGCGGGTACTCCCTACGAGCAGTACTTC
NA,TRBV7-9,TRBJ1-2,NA,CANSPPGRGNYGYTF,TGTGCCAACAGCCCCCCCGGGAGGGGGAACTATGGCTACACCTTC
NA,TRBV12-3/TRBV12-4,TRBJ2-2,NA,CASKSGELFF,TGTGCCTCAAAATCCGGGGAGCTGTTTTTT
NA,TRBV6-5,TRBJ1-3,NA,CASSYSRRTQSSGNTIYF,TGTGCCAGCAGTTACTCCCGACGGACCCAAAGCTCTGGAAACACCATATATTTT
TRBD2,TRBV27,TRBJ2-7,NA,CASSSGVAGVYEQYF,TGTGCCAGCAGTTCGGGGGTAGCGGGAGTCTACGAGCAGTACTTC
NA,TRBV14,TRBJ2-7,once,CASSQRPGLIEQYF,TGTGCCAGCAGCCAACGACCGGGGCTGATCGAGCAGTACTTC
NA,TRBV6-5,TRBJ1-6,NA,CASSRRDINSPLHF,TGTGCCAGCAGCCGCCGGGACATCAATTCACCCCTCCACTTT
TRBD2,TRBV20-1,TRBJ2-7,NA,CSARGREVHEQYF,TGCAGTGCTAGGGGTCGGGAGGTCCACGAGCAGTACTTC
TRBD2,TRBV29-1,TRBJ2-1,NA,CSVGSLGGGASNEQFF,TGCAGCGTTGGAAGTCTAGGCGGGGGGGCTTCAAATGAGCAGTTCTTC
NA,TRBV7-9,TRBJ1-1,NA,CASRLERRDTEAFF,TGTGCCAGCAGGCTCGAAAGACGGGACACTGAAGCTTTCTTT
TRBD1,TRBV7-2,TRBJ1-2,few,CASSQPVLGRGRGYTF,TGTGCCAGCAGCCAGCCGGTCCTTGGGAGGGGGCGTGGCTACACCTTC
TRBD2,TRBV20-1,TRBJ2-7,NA,CSARDPTSGSYEQYF,TGCAGTGCTAGAGATCCGACTAGCGGGAGCTACGAGCAGTACTTC
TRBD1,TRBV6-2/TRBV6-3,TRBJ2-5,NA,CASGYGTDGTQYF,TGTGCCAGCGGCTACGGGACAGATGGGACCCAGTACTTC
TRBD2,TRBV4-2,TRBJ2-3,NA,CASSSLAETTDTQYF,TGTGCCAGCAGCTCGCTAGCGGAGACCACAGATACGCAGTATTTT